These 31 T cell receptor beta chains came from one sample sequenced in a study of response to subunit inactivated influenza vaccine. TCRdb independently ran MiXCR on the RT-PCR reads; one entry per CDR3 protein. Altogether 450,000 to 500,000 distinct CDR3 sequences are present, about a tenth being singletons, with the ten largest covering about 12%. Sequences were derived from PBMCs from blood, sampled roughly 6 weeks after vaccination. The receptors were gathered from a man in his forties or fifties who received an inactivated influenza vaccine.

This clonotype was observed at least ten times. This rearrangement joins TRBV6-1 to TRBJ2-5; a possible D gene is TRBD2 (7 bases). The V end was cut by 8 bases, the J end by 2 bases, with 15 bases between. The CDR3 length is 14 residues. CDR1 and CDR2 (germline): MNHNS, SASEGT. The chain's CDR3 is CASAEGGVQETQYF. CDR3 bases: TGTGCCAGCGCCGAGGGGGGGGTTCAAGAGACCCAGTACTTC.

This clonotype was seen at least ten times. J is TRBJ2-5 and V is TRBV12-3 or TRBV12-4; D is perhaps TRBD1 or TRBD2 (6 bases each). Trimming cost V 4 bases and J 5 bases, with 14 bases left between them. There are 14 residues in the CDR3. Here the CDR3 DNA reads TGTGCCAGCAGTTGGACACTAGGGGGGGAGACCCAGTACTTC. Translating it yields CASSWTLGGETQYF.

This clonotype was observed a few times. In nucleotides, the CDR3 is TGTGCCAGCAGCGTAGTTGAGACATCTAGCACAGATACGCAGTATTTT. Amino acids: CASSVVETSSTDTQYF. This chain connects TRBV9 to TRBJ2-3; D gene uncertain. Trimming left V 0 bases short and J 0 bases short, with 11 bases between. Germline CDR1 and CDR2: SGDLS and YYNGEE. The CDR3 is made up of 16 amino acids.

This clonotype was seen a few times. The chain is built from TRBV4-1 and TRBJ1-6, with no clear D. Germline-derived CDR1 and CDR2 are MGHRA and YSYEKL. The CDR3 consists of 18 residues. V lost 0 bases, J lost 5 bases, and 17 bases lay in between. CDR3 residues: CASSQDFRRVGHNSPLHF. CDR3 DNA sequence: TGCGCCAGCAGCCAAGATTTTAGGAGGGTGGGTCATAATTCACCCCTCCACTTT.

This clonotype was seen only a few times. The rearrangement links TRBV4-1 to TRBJ2-5; D may correspond to TRBD1 or TRBD2 (6 bases each). Germline loops: CDR1 MGHRA, CDR2 YSYEKL. The CDR3 sequence is 17 residues long. Trimming removed 0 bases from V and 4 bases from J, with 18 bases in between. The CDR3 nucleotides are TGCGCCAGCAGCCAAGAGTGGCGAGGGGGGCAGGGAGAGACCCAGTACTTC. Translating gives CASSQEWRGGQGETQYF.

This clonotype was picked up a small number of times. The chain employs TRBV28 and TRBJ2-5; a possible D gene is TRBD1 (6 bases). The CDR3 length is 15 residues. Trimming left V 6 bases short and J 5 bases short, with 19 bases between. The V gene's germline CDR1 is MDHEN and CDR2 SYDVKM. The CDR3 is CASRDARGGAETQYF. DNA of the CDR3: TGTGCCAGCAGGGACGCCCGTGGGGGCGCTGAGACCCAGTACTTC.

The table lists this clonotype with many counts. The chain recombines TRBV10-3 with TRBJ2-7, with D perhaps TRBD1 (5 bases). The CDR3 sequence is 15 residues long. The ends were cut back, 3 bases at V and 0 bases at J, with 12 bases in the middle. Germline CDR1 ENHRY, CDR2 SYGVKD. The CDR3 here is CAISELGQGSYEQYF. The CDR3 bases are TGTGCCATCAGTGAATTGGGGCAGGGCTCCTACGAGCAGTACTTC.

The chain combines TRBV6-5 with TRBJ2-3; 9 nucleotides agree with TRBD2. The CDR3 has 15 residues. With V trimmed by 5 bases and J by 4 bases, 7 bases remained unmatched. Per the germline V gene, CDR1 is MNHEY and CDR2 is SVGAGI. This chain's CDR3 is CASSNLAGVSDTQYF. CDR3 sequence (DNA): TGTGCCAGCAGTAACTTAGCGGGGGTCTCAGATACGCAGTATTTT.

This clonotype turned up a few times. The gene calls are TRBV20-1 and TRBJ2-7; 13 bases fit TRBD2. The junction had 11 bases not matched to a gene; V was cut back by 3 bases and J by 9 bases. The CDR3 is made up of 15 amino acids. Germline CDR1 is DFQATT and CDR2 is SNEGSKA (reference sequence). Here the CDR3 reads CSASPAGTSGKGQYF. The CDR3 region has the DNA TGCAGTGCTAGTCCCGCGGGGACTAGCGGGAAAGGGCAGTACTTC.

This clonotype was counted a few times. The CDR3 DNA follows: TGTGCCAGTAGTATAGGGACAGGGGCCTACGAGCAGTACTTC. Residues: CASSIGTGAYEQYF. The chain is built from TRBV19 and TRBJ2-7; 9 bases fit TRBD1. Germline values: CDR1 LNHDA, CDR2 SQIVND (reference sequence). Losses at the gene ends were 1 base for V and 2 bases for J; bases not matched to a gene: 0. This CDR3 has 14 residues.

The chain recombines TRBV7-6 with TRBJ1-1; D not resolved. Trimming pared 0 bases from V and 0 bases from J, leaving 8 bases between. This CDR3 comprises 15 residues. The germline gives CDR1 SGHVS, CDR2 FNYEAQ. This CDR3 reads CASSLADGLNTEAFF. The CDR3 DNA reads TGTGCCAGCAGCTTAGCTGATGGATTGAACACTGAAGCTTTCTTT.

This clonotype has a count of ten or more. The rearrangement links TRBV11-2 to TRBJ2-1; 12 nucleotides match TRBD2. Germline-derived CDR1 and CDR2 are SGHAT and FQNNGV. J lost 4 bases, V lost 5 bases, and 3 bases had no gene match. The CDR3 has 15 residues. CDR3 nucleotides: TGTGCCAGCAGCGCGGGACTAGCGGGTTACAATGAGCAGTTCTTC. Translating it yields CASSAGLAGYNEQFF.

This clonotype was found a few times. The chain links TRBV5-6 to TRBJ1-5; TRBD1 is a possible D gene (5 bases). The germline V gene encodes CDR1 SGHDT and CDR2 YYEEEE. The CDR3 has 15 amino acids. Trimming stripped 0 bases from V and 3 bases from J, with 10 bases between. DNA of the CDR3: TGTGCCAGCAGCTTGGGGGGGGACTTCAATCAGCCCCAGCATTTT. Its protein product is CASSLGGDFNQPQHF.

CDR3 residues: CASSLGQGQGYEQYF. The CDR3 coding sequence is TGTGCCAGCAGTTTGGGGCAGGGGCAAGGCTACGAGCAGTACTTC. The chain is built from TRBV27 and TRBJ2-7, with a possible D match to TRBD1 (6 bases). Germline V CDR1 and CDR2: MNHEY, SMNVEV (reference sequence). V was trimmed by 3 bases and J by 3 bases, leaving 15 bases between them. This CDR3 has 15 amino acids.

By its share, this clonotype is medium-sized. This chain links TRBV29-1 with TRBJ2-1; no reliable D call. The CDR3 length is 11 residues. V was pared by 4 bases and J by 8 bases, with 9 bases between. The germline V gene has CDR1 SQVTM and CDR2 ANQGSEA. This CDR3 is CSVGFLDEQFF. The CDR3 region has the DNA TGCAGCGTTGGTTTCCTGGATGAGCAGTTCTTC.

This clonotype was recorded at least ten times. The chain joins TRBV12-3 or TRBV12-4 to TRBJ2-7; no clear D. This CDR3 contains 12 residues. Trimming left V 4 bases short and J 6 bases short, with 10 bases between. This chain's CDR3 is CASSSLASEQYF. The CDR3 DNA reads as TGTGCCAGCAGTTCATTGGCAAGCGAGCAGTACTTC.

Many counts were recorded for this clonotype. The CDR3 sequence: CASSQGGSLEQYF. The CDR3 DNA sequence: TGTGCCAGCAGCCAGGGCGGGAGTCTCGAGCAGTACTTC. The chain couples TRBV3-1 to TRBJ2-7, with TRBD2 matching 7 bases. V shed 3 bases, J shed 6 bases, and the junction held 5 bases outside the gene matches. The V gene's germline CDR1 is LGHDT and CDR2 YNNKEL (reference sequence). The CDR3 sequence is 13 residues long.

This clonotype was observed a few times. The chain links TRBV12-3 or TRBV12-4 to TRBJ2-1, with TRBD1 matching over 9 bases. The V segment lost 1 base and the J segment 7 bases; nucleotides outside the gene matches: 5. The CDR3 runs 15 residues. The DNA for the CDR3 is TGTGCCAGCAGTTTAGACAGGGGGCTTAGGAATGAGCAGTTCTTC. As protein: CASSLDRGLRNEQFF.

In this sample, this clonotype turned up a few times. The chain carries TRBV5-5 and TRBJ1-5, with D perhaps TRBD1 (5 bases). This CDR3 region has 13 residues. The V and J ends lost 1 base and 4 bases respectively, with 6 bases between them. The V gene's germline CDR1 is SGHKS and CDR2 YYEKEE (reference sequence). CDR3 coding DNA: TGTGCCAGCAGCTTGAGACAGAATCAGCCCCAGCATTTT. Its translation: CASSLRQNQPQHF. Based on the CDR3 plus reference TRBV5-5 and TRBJ1-5, the full variable domain is DAGVTQSPTHLIKTRGQQVTLRCSPISGHKSVSWYQQVLGQGPQFIFQYYEKEERGRGNFPDRFSARQFPNYSSELNVNALLLGDSALYLCASSLRQNQPQHFGDGTRLSIL.

There are a few counts of this clonotype. The chain couples TRBV7-2 to TRBJ1-5, with a weak D call TRBD1 (6 bases). This CDR3 is built from 15 residues. Germline V lookup: CDR1 SGHTA, CDR2 FQGNSA. The V end lost 2 bases, the J end lost 5 bases, and 13 bases lay between the germline ends. Here the CDR3 reads CASSLSAGAYQPQHF. CDR3 nucleotide sequence: TGTGCCAGCAGCTTAAGCGCAGGGGCCTATCAGCCCCAGCATTTT.

This clonotype was seen a handful of times. The J gene is TRBJ1-3, the V gene TRBV7-2; the D gene is possibly TRBD1 (6 bases). V was trimmed by 5 bases and J by 4 bases, leaving 15 bases between them. Per germline, CDR1 SGHTA and CDR2 FQGNSA. This CDR3 has 15 residues. The CDR3 loop is CASSPMGARGNTIYF. The CDR3 region has the DNA TGTGCCAGCAGCCCTATGGGGGCGCGGGGAAACACCATATATTTT.

The sample holds a few counts of this clonotype. The J gene is TRBJ2-2, the V gene TRBV7-2; 8 nucleotides agree with TRBD2. V dropped 7 bases and J dropped 3; count of bases not matched to a gene: 7. Germline V gene lookup returns CDR1 SGHTA and CDR2 FQGNSA. The CDR3 is made up of 15 amino acids. CDR3 in DNA: TGTGCCAGCACCGCGGGAGCGGGAGACACCGGGGAGCTGTTTTTT. Amino acids: CASTAGAGDTGELFF.

This clonotype was observed a handful of times. This chain joins TRBV3-1 and TRBJ2-1; D is perhaps TRBD2 (7 bases). Trimming stripped 0 bases from V and 7 bases from J, with 13 bases between. From germline, CDR1 is LGHDT and CDR2 YNNKEL (reference sequence). CDR3 length equals 15 residues. In nucleotides, the CDR3 is TGTGCCAGCAGCCAAGAACGGACAGCGGGGAATGAGCAGTTCTTC. As protein: CASSQERTAGNEQFF.

In this sample, this clonotype turned up a few times. The V and J genes are TRBV3-1 and TRBJ2-2; D unclear. Trimming took 1 base from V and 3 from J, leaving 9 bases between them. Germline V gene sequence: CDR1 LGHDT, CDR2 YNNKEL (reference sequence). The CDR3 covers 15 residues. The CDR3 coding sequence is TGTGCCAGCAGCCAAGCCGGCGGCTACACCGGGGAGCTGTTTTTT. This codes for CASSQAGGYTGELFF.

This clonotype was detected only a few times. The chain is built from TRBV28 and TRBJ2-2; 7 bases are a match to TRBD1. The germline V gene encodes CDR1 MDHEN and CDR2 SYDVKM. V lost 6 bases to trimming and J lost 1 base; unmatched junction nucleotides: 8. This CDR3 comprises 16 residues. CDR3 DNA: TGTGCCAGCAGGCCCACAGGGGATCGGAACACCGGGGAGCTGTTTTTT. Its translation is CASRPTGDRNTGELFF.

The rearrangement links TRBV7-2 to TRBJ2-1; a weak D match, TRBD2 (6 bases). Germline V gene lookup returns CDR1 SGHTA and CDR2 FQGNSA. This CDR3 comprises 16 residues. V lost 2 bases to trimming and J lost 2 bases, with 13 bases between them. In DNA form, the CDR3 reads TGTGCCAGCAGCTTACGGCGGGATCGAGCCTACAATGAGCAGTTCTTC. Translation: CASSLRRDRAYNEQFF.

This rearrangement joins TRBV7-9 to TRBJ2-5; 12 nucleotides line up with TRBD2. Germline V lookup: CDR1 SEHNR, CDR2 FQNEAQ (reference sequence). The V gene end was trimmed by 4 bases and the J gene end by 5 bases; junction bases not matched to a gene: 5. CDR3 length: 15 amino acids. The CDR3 sequence: CASSYRLAGDETQYF. The DNA for the CDR3 is TGTGCCAGCAGCTATCGACTAGCGGGAGATGAGACCCAGTACTTC.

The V gene is TRBV5-1, the J gene TRBJ1-4; tentative D call: TRBD1 (6 bases). The CDR3 loop spans 16 amino acids. Germline values: CDR1 SGHRS, CDR2 YFSETQ. The ends were cut back, 3 bases at V and 2 bases at J, with 14 bases in the middle. The CDR3 spells CASSWGPGGTNEKLFF. CDR3 coding DNA: TGCGCCAGCAGCTGGGGGCCTGGGGGCACTAATGAAAAACTGTTTTTT.

The V call is TRBV6-5, the J call TRBJ1-5; D call uncertain. From germline, CDR1 is MNHEY and CDR2 SVGAGI. The CDR3 runs to 14 residues. Trimming cost V 0 bases and J 10 bases, with 13 bases left between them. Here the CDR3 DNA reads TGTGCCAGCAGTTACTCTAGGGAAAACCATCCCCAGCATTTT. It translates to CASSYSRENHPQHF.

V and J are TRBV15 and TRBJ2-3; D is perhaps TRBD1 or TRBD2 (5 bases each). Germline V lookup: CDR1 LNHNV, CDR2 YYDKDF (reference sequence). Trimming took off 0 bases at V and 6 bases at J, with 16 bases between the two ends. The CDR3 has 16 residues. The CDR3 DNA reads TGTGCCACCAGCAGAGAGTCCGGGGCCGGGTTGGATACGCAGTATTTT. Translation: CATSRESGAGLDTQYF.

This chain uses TRBV18 with TRBJ2-1; D is ambiguous. Germline V gene data show CDR1 as KGHSH and CDR2 as LQKENI. The ends were cut back, 1 base at V and 3 bases at J, with 4 bases in the middle. The CDR3 runs to 13 residues. In nucleotides, the CDR3 is TGTGCCAGCTCACCACTTTTCTACAATGAGCAGTTCTTC. This sequence encodes CASSPLFYNEQFF.